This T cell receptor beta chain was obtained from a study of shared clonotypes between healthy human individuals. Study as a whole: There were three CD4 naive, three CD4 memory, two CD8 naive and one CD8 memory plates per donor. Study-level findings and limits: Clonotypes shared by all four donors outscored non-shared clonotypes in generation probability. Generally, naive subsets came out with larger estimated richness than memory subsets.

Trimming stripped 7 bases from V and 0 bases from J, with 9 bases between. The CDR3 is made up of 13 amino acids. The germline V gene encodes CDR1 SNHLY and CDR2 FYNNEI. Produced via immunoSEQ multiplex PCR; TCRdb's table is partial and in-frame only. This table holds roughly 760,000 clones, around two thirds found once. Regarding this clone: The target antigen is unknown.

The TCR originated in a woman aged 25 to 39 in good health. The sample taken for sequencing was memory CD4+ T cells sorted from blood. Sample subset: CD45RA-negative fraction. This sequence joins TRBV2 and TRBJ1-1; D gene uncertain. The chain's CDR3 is CASNENMNTEAFF. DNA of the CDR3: TGTGCCAGCAATGAGAATATGAACACTGAAGCTTTCTTT.